The 29 T cell receptor beta chains below were found in one sample sequenced in a study of T cell changes during pregnancy in multiple sclerosis. Only in-frame clones appear in the TCRdb table, and some are missing; sequencing was by immunoSEQ multiplex PCR. The sample yields more than 55,000 clones, less than 95% seen once. The specimen comprised peripheral blood, sampled after pregnancy. These receptors all stem from a female donor in good health, enrolled as a control in a pregnancy study.

This clone was observed a handful of times. The genes are TRBV7-2 and TRBJ2-7; no firm D call. The V end was cut by 3 bases, the J end by 1 base, with 7 bases between. CDR3 length: 13 amino acids. Germline CDR1 and CDR2: SGHTA and FQGNSA. In DNA form, the CDR3 reads TGTGCCAGCAGCTTCTCTCCTTCCTACGAGCAGTACTTC. It translates to CASSFSPSYEQYF. Using reference TRBV7-2 and TRBJ2-7 for the parts outside the CDR3, the full variable domain is GAGVSQSPSNKVTEKGKDVELRCDPISGHTALYWYRQSLGQGLEFLIYFQGNSAPDKSGLPSDRFSAERTGGSVSTLTIQRTQQEDSAVYLCASSFSPSYEQYFGPGTRLTVT.

This rearrangement joins TRBV25-1 to TRBJ2-1; weak D call: TRBD1 (5 bases). The V and J ends lost 4 bases and 0 bases respectively, with 10 bases between them. Germline assignment: CDR1 MGHDK and CDR2 SYGVNS. This CDR3 comprises 15 residues. CDR3 residues: CASSAAGSSYNEQFF. In nucleotides, the CDR3 is TGTGCCAGCAGTGCCGCAGGGTCCTCCTACAATGAGCAGTTCTTC.

This clone has more than one count but fewer than ten. The chain links TRBV12-5 to TRBJ2-7; D not certain. This CDR3 contains 12 residues. CDR1 and CDR2 from the germline V gene are LGHNT and FRNRAP. The V end lost 2 bases, the J end lost 3 bases, and 5 bases lay between the germline ends. The CDR3 protein is CASGLFHYEQYF. CDR3 in DNA: TGTGCTAGTGGTTTGTTCCACTACGAGCAGTACTTC.

The chain couples TRBV9 to TRBJ2-2, with TRBD1 matching over 7 bases. Germline V gene lookup returns CDR1 SGDLS and CDR2 YYNGEE. The CDR3 extends over 15 amino acids. After removal of 3 bases from V and 6 bases from J, the junction contained 8 bases not matched to a gene. The CDR3 coding sequence is TGTGCCAGCAGCGCCCGGACAGGTTTTGCCGGGGAGCTGTTTTTT. It encodes CASSARTGFAGELFF.

This clone came up many times. The chain carries TRBV13 and TRBJ1-4, with D possibly matching TRBD1 (5 bases). The V and J ends lost 0 bases and 5 bases respectively, with 7 bases between them. The CDR3 contains 14 residues. CDR1 is PRHDT, CDR2 FYEKMQ, per germline (reference sequence). The CDR3 is CASSLGRANEKLFF. In DNA, the CDR3 is TGTGCCAGCAGCTTAGGCAGGGCGAATGAAAAACTGTTTTTT. Filled out from reference TRBV13 and TRBJ1-4, the complete variable domain reads AAGVIQSPRHLIKEKRETATLKCYPIPRHDTVYWYQQGPGQDPQFLISFYEKMQSDKGSIPDRFSAQQFSDYHSELNMSSLELGDSALYFCASSLGRANEKLFFGSGTQLSVL.

CDR3 in amino acids: CASSLTGSDTQYF. The CDR3 DNA reads TGTGCCAGCAGCTTGACAGGGTCAGATACGCAGTATTTT. The chain uses TRBV5-6 and TRBJ2-3, with D perhaps matching TRBD1 (6 bases). Germline V CDR1 and CDR2: SGHDT, YYEEEE. With 1 base removed from V and 4 bases from J, the gap between germline ends came to 7 bases. The CDR3 has 13 amino acids.

V gene TRBV7-2 combines with J gene TRBJ2-2, with 7 positions matching TRBD2. CDR3 length equals 14 residues. Germline values: CDR1 SGHTA, CDR2 FQGNSA. Trimming removed 7 bases from V and 1 base from J; junction bases left unmatched: 3. The CDR3 protein is CASMGGVNTGELFF. As DNA, the CDR3 is TGTGCCAGCATGGGGGGGGTGAACACCGGGGAGCTGTTTTTT.

This chain joins TRBV4-3 and TRBJ1-3, with a tentative D call TRBD1 (6 bases). The CDR3 runs to 16 residues. CDR1 and CDR2 from the germline V gene are LGHNA and YSLEER. V dropped 0 bases and J dropped 3 bases, with 12 bases sitting between them. The CDR3 reads CASSQDSRGSGNTIYF. Written as DNA, the CDR3 is TGCGCCAGCAGCCAAGATTCCAGGGGTAGTGGAAACACCATATATTTT.

The chain is built from TRBV7-9 and TRBJ2-3, with 7 positions matching TRBD2. With V trimmed by 10 bases and J by 5 bases, 15 bases remained unmatched. Germline lookup yields CDR1 SEHNR and CDR2 FQNEAQ (reference sequence). The CDR3 consists of 15 residues. CDR3 sequence reads: CATPIGAGEVDTQYF. The CDR3 DNA sequence: TGTGCCACTCCCATAGGGGCGGGAGAGGTAGATACGCAGTATTTT. Looking up the rest from reference TRBV7-9 and TRBJ2-3 gives the full variable domain: DTGVSQNPRHKITKRGQNVTFRCDPISEHNRLYWYRQTLGQGPEFLTYFQNEAQLEKSRLLSDRFSAERPKGSFSTLEIQRTEQGDSAMYLCATPIGAGEVDTQYFGPGTRLTVL.

This chain links TRBV2 with TRBJ2-5; D uncertain. Trimming removed 6 bases from V and 5 bases from J, with 22 bases in between. CDR1 SNHLY and CDR2 FYNNEI come from the germline V gene. The CDR3 contains 16 residues. Here the CDR3 reads CASRALRQKPTETQYF. CDR3 DNA sequence: TGTGCCAGCAGAGCATTACGACAAAAACCGACGGAGACCCAGTACTTC.

The chain is built from TRBV6-5 and TRBJ2-5, with a possible D match to TRBD2 (6 bases). The CDR3 spans 16 residues. Trimming shortened V by 2 bases and J by 2 bases, and 15 bases separated the two germline ends. Germline V CDR1 and CDR2: MNHEY, SVGAGI. The CDR3 nucleotides read TGTGCCAGCAGTTACAGGACGCCTAGCGTGCAAGAGACCCAGTACTTC. The encoded protein is CASSYRTPSVQETQYF.

The chain is built from TRBV9 and TRBJ1-1; a weak D match, TRBD1 (5 bases). Germline values: CDR1 SGDLS, CDR2 YYNGEE. CDR3 length: 14 amino acids. V shed 5 bases and J shed 4 bases, with 15 bases lying between them. CDR3 sequence: CASSRTGLSTEAFF. For the CDR3, the DNA is TGTGCCAGCAGTCGAACAGGTTTGAGCACTGAAGCTTTCTTT.

J is TRBJ2-2 and V is TRBV7-2; D is ambiguous. The CDR3 covers 14 residues. Trimming removed 1 base at V and 6 bases at J, with 9 bases between. The germline V gene has CDR1 SGHTA and CDR2 FQGNSA. CDR3 in amino acids: CASSLGLEPGELFF. CDR3 bases: TGTGCCAGCAGCTTAGGATTAGAACCCGGGGAGCTGTTTTTT.

The J gene is TRBJ2-3, the V gene TRBV7-3; TRBD1 might be the D (5 bases). Germline V gives CDR1 SGHTA, CDR2 FQGTGA. The CDR3 runs to 13 residues. Trimming removed 6 bases from V and 6 bases from J, with 13 bases in between. CDR3 bases: TGTGCCAGCAGTCTTAACAAGGGGGATACGCAGTATTTT. It yields the protein CASSLNKGDTQYF.

J is TRBJ2-7 and V is TRBV7-9; 13 bases are a match to TRBD2. V gave up 3 bases and J gave up 2 bases; unmatched junction bases: 4. There are 16 residues in the CDR3. Germline CDR1 and CDR2: SEHNR and FQNEAQ (reference sequence). CDR3 amino acids: CASSFGLAGDPYEQYF. The CDR3 bases are TGTGCCAGCAGCTTTGGACTAGCGGGGGACCCCTACGAGCAGTACTTC.

The V and J genes are TRBV10-2 and TRBJ2-2; 8 nucleotides agree with TRBD2. Trimming at V came to 10 bases and at J to 6 bases, leaving 13 bases not matched to a gene. The CDR3 runs 15 residues. The V gene's germline CDR1 is WSHSY and CDR2 SAAADI. CDR3 sequence (DNA): TGCGCCACCCTAAACACCGGGACTAGGTCCGGGGAGCTGTTTTTT. Translated: CATLNTGTRSGELFF.

In its sample, this clone was seen once. The chain joins TRBV28 to TRBJ2-2; TRBD2 matches at 14 bases. The CDR3 loop spans 18 amino acids. V shed 7 bases, J shed 0 bases, and the junction held 7 bases outside the gene matches. The germline gives CDR1 MDHEN, CDR2 SYDVKM. CDR3 coding DNA: TGTGCCAGCATTTTTGGACTAGCGGGAGGCTCGAACACCGGGGAGCTGTTTTTT. This gives the protein CASIFGLAGGSNTGELFF.

The chain combines TRBV11-1 with TRBJ1-1; unclear D gene. Germline CDR1 and CDR2: SGHAT and FQDESV (reference sequence). The CDR3 spans 14 residues. V dropped 5 bases and J dropped 4 bases, with 14 bases sitting between them. In DNA, the CDR3 is TGTGCCAGCAGCACTACCTCTTTGGGCACTGAAGCTTTCTTT. This gives the protein CASSTTSLGTEAFF.

This chain uses TRBV28 with TRBJ2-2, with TRBD2 identical over 9 bases. The J segment lost 0 bases and the V segment lost 10 bases, leaving 12 bases of the junction unmatched. The CDR3 totals 17 residues. From germline, CDR1 is MDHEN and CDR2 SYDVKM. The CDR3 sequence is CATQVTGLAANTGELFF. The CDR3 region has the DNA TGTGCCACCCAGGTTACGGGACTAGCAGCGAACACCGGGGAGCTGTTTTTT.

This CDR3 is CATSRDRTGVGYTF. CDR3 sequence (DNA): TGTGCCACCAGCAGAGACCGGACAGGGGTCGGCTACACCTTC. The gene calls are TRBV15 and TRBJ1-2; 9 bases align to TRBD1. CDR1 and CDR2 from the germline V gene are LNHNV and YYDKDF (reference sequence). The CDR3 extends over 14 amino acids. With 0 bases clipped from V and 8 bases from J, the junction kept 4 bases outside the gene matches.

This chain joins TRBV5-4 and TRBJ2-1; 13 positions match TRBD2. Germline V CDR1 and CDR2: SGHNT, YYREEE (reference sequence). J gave up 8 bases and V 2 bases, and 7 bases lay outside the gene matches. CDR3 size: 16 residues. The CDR3 region is CASSLRLAGGLDEQFF. The CDR3 DNA follows: TGTGCCAGCAGCTTACGACTAGCGGGGGGACTCGATGAGCAGTTCTTC. The full variable domain, with the rest looked up from reference TRBV5-4 and TRBJ2-1, is ETGVTQSPTHLIKTRGQQVTLRCSSQSGHNTVSWYQQALGQGPQFIFQYYREEENGRGNFPPRFSGLQFPNYSSELNVNALELDDSALYLCASSLRLAGGLDEQFFGPGTRLTVL.

This rearrangement joins TRBV19 to TRBJ2-1; possibly TRBD2 for D (6 bases). Trimming removed 1 base from V and 2 bases from J, with 9 bases in between. The CDR3 is made up of 15 amino acids. Germline CDR1 reads LNHDA; CDR2 reads SQIVND (reference sequence). CDR3 protein: CASSIVAGTYNEQFF. In nucleotides, the CDR3 is TGTGCCAGTAGTATAGTCGCGGGAACCTACAATGAGCAGTTCTTC.

In the case of this clone: An end of the junction does not agree with germline; a read error may underlie this. The chain employs TRBV11-2 and TRBJ1-5; tentatively, D is TRBD1 (5 bases). This CDR3 spans 13 amino acids. Germline V gene lookup returns CDR1 SGHAT and CDR2 FQNNGV. CDR3 sequence: CASSLDRNQPQHF. DNA for the CDR3: TGTGCCAGCAGCCTAGACAGAAATCAGCCCCAGCATTTT.

The chain joins TRBV5-1 to TRBJ1-1; 12 bases fit TRBD1. This CDR3 is 18 amino acids long. Germline lookup yields CDR1 SGHRS and CDR2 YFSETQ. Germline trimming cut 2 bases from V and 1 base from J; bases unmatched to any gene: 9. The CDR3 is CASSFQPGQGAGNTEAFF. CDR3 in DNA: TGCGCCAGCAGCTTCCAACCGGGACAGGGGGCCGGGAACACTGAAGCTTTCTTT.

V and J are TRBV5-4 and TRBJ1-5, with a weak D call TRBD1 (5 bases). Trimming left V 1 base short and J 2 bases short, with 13 bases between. This CDR3 region has 16 residues. CDR1 SGHNT and CDR2 YYREEE come from the germline V gene (reference sequence). The CDR3 nucleotides read TGTGCCAGCAGCTTGTTCAGGGATGGAGGCAATCAGCCCCAGCATTTT. Translating gives CASSLFRDGGNQPQHF.

The V and J genes are TRBV7-8 and TRBJ2-5, with a weak D call TRBD2 (5 bases). The CDR3 has 15 residues. V lost 1 base to trimming and J lost 5 bases, with 14 bases between them. Germline CDR1 and CDR2: SGHVS and FQNEAQ. The chain's CDR3 is CASSLGGSGRETQYF. The CDR3 bases are TGTGCCAGCAGCTTAGGGGGTTCGGGAAGGGAGACCCAGTACTTC.

CDR3 nucleotides: TGTGCCAGCAGTGAATTAATAGCGGACAGCACAGATACGCAGTATTTT. Its protein is CASSELIADSTDTQYF. The chain combines TRBV6-1 with TRBJ2-3, with D possibly being TRBD2 (6 bases). The germline gives CDR1 MNHNS, CDR2 SASEGT. There are 16 residues in the CDR3. V gave up 2 bases and J gave up 0 bases, with 12 bases separating them.

V is TRBV12-5 and J is TRBJ2-7, with TRBD1 matching over 10 bases. CDR3 length: 15 amino acids. Germline CDR1 and CDR2: LGHNT and FRNRAP. V lost 4 bases and J lost 5; bases outside the gene matches: 8. Here the CDR3 DNA reads TGTGCTAGTGGTTCCCCGGGACAGGGGTTACACGAGCAGTACTTC. Translation: CASGSPGQGLHEQYF.

The chain employs TRBV11-2 and TRBJ2-1; 8 positions match TRBD1. The CDR3 has 14 amino acids. In germline, CDR1 is SGHAT, CDR2 FQNNGV. V gave up 1 base and J gave up 8 bases; unmatched junction bases: 4. DNA for the CDR3: TGTGCCAGCAGCTTAGGAGGACAGGGCTATGAGCAGTTCTTC. It is translated as CASSLGGQGYEQFF.